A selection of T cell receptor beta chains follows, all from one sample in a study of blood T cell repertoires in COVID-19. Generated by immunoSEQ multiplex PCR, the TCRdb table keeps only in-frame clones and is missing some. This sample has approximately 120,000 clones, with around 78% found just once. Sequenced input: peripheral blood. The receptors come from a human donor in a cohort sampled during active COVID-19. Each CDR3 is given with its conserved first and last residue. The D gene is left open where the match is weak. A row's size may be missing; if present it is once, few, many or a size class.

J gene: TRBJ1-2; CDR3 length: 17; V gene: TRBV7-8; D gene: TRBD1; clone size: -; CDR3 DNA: TGTGCCAGCAGCTTAGTGGCCCCTACAGAGGGGGCGGGGGGCTACACCTTC; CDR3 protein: CASSLVAPTEGAGGYTF
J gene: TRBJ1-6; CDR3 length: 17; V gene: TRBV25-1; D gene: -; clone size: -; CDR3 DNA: TGTGCCAGCAGTGACTCCCGGACCGGGATACATAATTCACCCCTCCACTTT; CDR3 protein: CASSDSRTGIHNSPLHF
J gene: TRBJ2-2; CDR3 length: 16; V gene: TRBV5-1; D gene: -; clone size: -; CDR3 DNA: TGCGCCAGCAGCTTGGGTCAGGGGTACCTCACCGGGGAGCTGTTTTTT; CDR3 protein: CASSLGQGYLTGELFF
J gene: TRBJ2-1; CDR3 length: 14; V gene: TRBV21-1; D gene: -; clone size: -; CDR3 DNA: TGTGCCAGCGGGGCGGGGGTCCCCCAGAATGAGCAGTTCTTC; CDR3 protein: CASGAGVPQNEQFF
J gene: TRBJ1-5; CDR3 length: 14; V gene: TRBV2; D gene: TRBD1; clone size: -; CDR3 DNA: TGTGCCAGCAGGGGGACAGGCGATGTTCAGCCCCAGCATTTT; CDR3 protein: CASRGTGDVQPQHF
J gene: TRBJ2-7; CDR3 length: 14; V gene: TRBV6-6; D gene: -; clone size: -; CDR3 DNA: TGTGCCAGCAGTTCCGGGACACGAGGCTACGAGCAGTACTTC; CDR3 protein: CASSSGTRGYEQYF
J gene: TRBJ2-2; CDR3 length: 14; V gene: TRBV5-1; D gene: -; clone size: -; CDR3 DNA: TGCGCCAGCCGCCTAAGCTCGCGGGGCGGGGAGCTGTTTTTT; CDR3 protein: CASRLSSRGGELFF
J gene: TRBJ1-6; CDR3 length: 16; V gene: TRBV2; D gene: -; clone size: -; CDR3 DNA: TGTGCCAGCAGTGAAGCAACTGGGCTCCATAATTCACCCCTCCACTTT; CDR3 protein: CASSEATGLHNSPLHF
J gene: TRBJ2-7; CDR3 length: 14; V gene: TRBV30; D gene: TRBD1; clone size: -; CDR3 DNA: TGTGCCTGGAGAGGACAGGCGTACTCCTACGAGCAGTACTTC; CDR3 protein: CAWRGQAYSYEQYF
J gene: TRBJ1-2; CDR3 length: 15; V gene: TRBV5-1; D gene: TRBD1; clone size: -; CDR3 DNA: TGCGCCAGCAGCCTGGCAGGGGGCGGTAACTATGGCTACACCTTC; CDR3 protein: CASSLAGGGNYGYTF
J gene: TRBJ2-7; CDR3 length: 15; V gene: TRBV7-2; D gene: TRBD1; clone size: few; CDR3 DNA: TGTGCCAGCAGCTTAGTAGGGACAGGGGGGCACGAGCAGTACTTC; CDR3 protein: CASSLVGTGGHEQYF
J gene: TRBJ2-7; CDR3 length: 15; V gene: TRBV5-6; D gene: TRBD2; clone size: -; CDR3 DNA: TGTGCCAGCAGTTATACGGGGACTAGCAGCTACGAGCAGTACTTC; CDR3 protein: CASSYTGTSSYEQYF
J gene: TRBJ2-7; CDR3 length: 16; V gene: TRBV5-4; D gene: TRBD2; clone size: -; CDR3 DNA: TGTGCCAGCAGCTTGGGAGCCGGGACTAGGAGCTACGAGCAGTACTTC; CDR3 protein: CASSLGAGTRSYEQYF
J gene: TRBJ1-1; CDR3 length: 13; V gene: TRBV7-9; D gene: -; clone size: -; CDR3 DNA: TGTGCCAGCAGCTCGACGACAGTCCCGGGAGCTTTCTTT; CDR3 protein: CASSSTTVPGAFF
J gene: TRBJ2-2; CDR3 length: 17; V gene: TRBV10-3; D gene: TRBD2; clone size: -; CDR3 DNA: TGTGCCATCAGTGAGTCGGGAGCGGGGGGGACCACCGGGGAGCTGTTTTTT; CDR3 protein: CAISESGAGGTTGELFF
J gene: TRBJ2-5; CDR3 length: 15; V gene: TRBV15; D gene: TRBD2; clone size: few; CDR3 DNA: TGTGCCACCAGCACCGGGACTAGCGGGGGTCGGACCCAGTACTTC; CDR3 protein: CATSTGTSGGRTQYF
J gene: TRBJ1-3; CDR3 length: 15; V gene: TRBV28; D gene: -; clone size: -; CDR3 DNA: TGTGCCAGCAGGGCGGGGATGTTTAGGGGAAACACCATATATTTT; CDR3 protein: CASRAGMFRGNTIYF
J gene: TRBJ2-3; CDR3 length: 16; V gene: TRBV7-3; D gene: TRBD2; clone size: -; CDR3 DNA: TGTGCCAGCAGCCTGGGACTAGCGGGGGGGCCAGATACGCAGTATTTT; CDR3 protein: CASSLGLAGGPDTQYF
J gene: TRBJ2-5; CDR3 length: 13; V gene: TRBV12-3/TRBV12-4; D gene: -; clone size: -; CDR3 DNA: TGTGCCAGCAGTCAGGGGCGGGAGGAGACCCAGTACTTC; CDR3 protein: CASSQGREETQYF
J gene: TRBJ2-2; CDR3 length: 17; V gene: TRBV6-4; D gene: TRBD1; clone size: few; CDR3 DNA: TGTGCCACTACTACCACCACAGGGGCCGCGAACACCGGGGAGCTGTTTTTT; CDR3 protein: CATTTTTGAANTGELFF
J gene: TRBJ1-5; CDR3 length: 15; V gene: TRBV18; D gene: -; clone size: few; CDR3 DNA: TGTGCCAGCTCTCTAAGACAGGATCGGGATCAGCCCCAGCATTTT; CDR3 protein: CASSLRQDRDQPQHF
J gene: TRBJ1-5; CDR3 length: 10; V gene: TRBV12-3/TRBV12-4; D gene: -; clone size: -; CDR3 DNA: TGTGCCAGCAGTTCAGAGCCCCAGCATTTT; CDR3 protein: CASSSEPQHF
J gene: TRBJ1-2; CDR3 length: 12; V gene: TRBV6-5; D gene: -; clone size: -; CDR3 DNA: TGTGCCAGCAGTTACTCGACGGGTGGCTACACCTTC; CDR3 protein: CASSYSTGGYTF